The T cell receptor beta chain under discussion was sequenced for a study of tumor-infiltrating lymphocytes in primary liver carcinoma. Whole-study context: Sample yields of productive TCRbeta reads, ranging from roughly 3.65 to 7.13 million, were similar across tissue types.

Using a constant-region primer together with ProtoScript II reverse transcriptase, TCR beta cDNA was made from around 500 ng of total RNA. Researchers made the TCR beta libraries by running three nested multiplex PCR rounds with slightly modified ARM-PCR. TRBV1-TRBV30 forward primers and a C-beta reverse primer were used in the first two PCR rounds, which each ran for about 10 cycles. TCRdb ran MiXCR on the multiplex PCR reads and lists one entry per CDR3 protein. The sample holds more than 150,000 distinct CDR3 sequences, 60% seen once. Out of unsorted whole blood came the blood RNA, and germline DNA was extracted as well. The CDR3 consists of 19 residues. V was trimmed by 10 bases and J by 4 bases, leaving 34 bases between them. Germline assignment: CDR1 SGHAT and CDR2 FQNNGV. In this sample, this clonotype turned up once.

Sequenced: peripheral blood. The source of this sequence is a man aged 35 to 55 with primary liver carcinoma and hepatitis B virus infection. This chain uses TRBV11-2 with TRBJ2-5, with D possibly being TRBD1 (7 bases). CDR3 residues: CAIRHTIGPAGQGGETQYF. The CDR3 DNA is TGTGCCATCAGACATACCATAGGACCAGCGGGCCAGGGGGGAGAGACCCAGTACTTC. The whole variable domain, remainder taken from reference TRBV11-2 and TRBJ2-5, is EAGVAQSPRYKIIEKRQSVAFWCNPISGHATLYWYQQILGQGPKLLIQFQNNGVVDDSQLPKDRFSAERLKGVDSTLKIQPAKLEDSAVYLCAIRHTIGPAGQGGETQYFGPGTRLLVL.